This entry features one TCR beta chain sequence. Each subset's genomic DNA was shared equally among a number of immunoSEQ plates. Libraries were prepared by immunoSEQ multiplex PCR; TCRdb keeps only in-frame clonotypes and omits some of them. The sample yields 2.3 million or so clones, 85% to 95% seen once. Germline V gene data show CDR1 as MDHEN and CDR2 as SYDVKM. The CDR3 runs to 16 residues. Trimming cost V 2 bases and J 0 bases, with 11 bases left between them. These data are taken from a study of shared clonotypes between healthy human individuals. The specimen sequenced was naive CD4+ T cells from PBMCs. Subset of the sample: CD45RA+ positively selected. This TCR was sampled from a young man in good health. Some clones in this sample may be carry-over from other donors' samples. The gene calls are TRBV28 and TRBJ1-5, with D perhaps matching TRBD1 (5 bases). CDR3 DNA: TGTGCCAGCAGTTTAGCAGCAGGGTATAGCAATCAGCCCCAGCATTTT. It is translated as CASSLAAGYSNQPQHF.